A single T cell receptor beta chain is shown here with its context. Its antigen is currently unknown. Clones were read by immunoSEQ multiplex PCR, and TCRdb kept only the in-frame ones, dropping some. There are approximately 1.5 million clones in the sample; 98% to 99% occur only once, and approximately 0.4% lies in the top ten. In the CD4+ fraction, cells were divided into CD45RA+ naive and CD45RA-negative memory subsets. Germline V CDR1 and CDR2: SGHTA, FQGNSA. The V and J ends lost 5 bases and 2 bases respectively, with 15 bases between them. CDR3 length equals 15 residues. These data belong to a study of shared clonotypes between healthy human individuals. Study information: Researchers assigned three CD4 naive, three CD4 memory, two CD8 naive and one CD8 memory plate to each donor.

General observations from the study: Although depth was large, rarefaction showed that sequencing of the sorted subsets was incomplete. Richness estimates generally favored naive over memory subsets.

This chain links TRBV7-2 with TRBJ2-5; maybe TRBD1 (5 bases). Sequences were obtained from naive CD4+ T cells sorted from blood. Subset defined: CD45RA+ positively selected. The receptor was isolated from a man between 25 and 39 years old in good health. The CDR3 nucleotides read TGTGCCAGCAGCCTAACGACAGTAAAACAAGAGACCCAGTACTTC. This encodes CASSLTTVKQETQYF.